One T cell receptor (beta chain) is described in this entry. As yet, its antigen is unknown. CDR1 and CDR2 (germline): MNHEY, SVGAGI. V was pared by 2 bases and J by 3 bases, with 6 bases between. There are 13 residues in the CDR3. This sample is drawn from a study of cytomegalovirus exposure and HLA in healthy donors. For the study at large: The early release's HLA-typed donors yielded 78 million or so unique TCRs.

Broader study findings: In vitro experiments confirmed that three CMV-associated chains were specific for CMV antigens. What a later analysis showed was that several of the most significant clusters appeared linked to common viral pathogens.

This PCR relied on a set of 60 Vbeta primers and 13 Jbeta primers. The assay was immunoSEQ multiplex PCR, and TCRdb's table has in-frame clones only and misses some. The table includes 85,000 to 120,000 clones, about 75% detected once. Sequencing used PBMCs. The chain couples TRBV6-5 to TRBJ2-3; possible D gene TRBD2, 6 bases. This sequence was found in a male donor in good health and CMV-seropositive. CDR3 residues: CASSYGRTDTQYF. CDR3 DNA sequence: TGTGCCAGCAGTTACGGGAGGACAGATACGCAGTATTTT.